A single sample is the source of the 15 T cell receptor beta chains below, sequenced in a study of OX40 agonist ivuxolimab in advanced cancers. Libraries were prepared by immunoSEQ multiplex PCR; TCRdb keeps only in-frame clonotypes and omits some of them. The sample carries 95,000 or so clones, roughly nine tenths recorded once. Here the sequenced sample was CD4+ or CD8+ T cells sorted from blood, taken in a trial of the OX40 agonist ivuxolimab. The receptor source for this set is an adult with an advanced solid tumor such as melanoma, head and neck, liver or kidney cancer.

The chain has TRBV5-4 and TRBJ2-5; TRBD2 matches 7 bases. Germline CDR1 and CDR2: SGHNT and YYREEE (reference sequence). This CDR3 is 15 amino acids long. Trimming cost V 10 bases and J 2 bases; bases outside gene matches: 14. CDR3 loop: CAANSGEGLQETQYF. CDR3 DNA sequence: TGTGCCGCAAACAGCGGGGAGGGGTTACAAGAGACCCAGTACTTC.

The chain is built from TRBV30 and TRBJ2-1; 13 nucleotides match TRBD2. Germline lookup yields CDR1 GTSNPN and CDR2 SVGIG (reference sequence). This CDR3 has 15 amino acids. J was trimmed by 8 bases and V by 1 base; bases with no gene match: 5. Here the CDR3 reads CAWSAGLAGVYEQFF. CDR3 DNA: TGTGCCTGGAGTGCAGGACTAGCGGGAGTCTATGAGCAGTTCTTC.

Points on this clone: The conserved phenylalanine or tryptophan normally closing the CDR3 is absent here, so this likely arose from a read error. It is unclear where the CDR3 begins or ends on the DNA, so no DNA is shown, and the CDR3 is as TCRdb lists it. The CDR3 region is CASSDGALGLFA. The chain couples TRBV6-4 to TRBJ1-3; the table assigns TRBD1, which was not confirmed against the DNA. The CDR3 comprises 12 residues, both ends counted. Germline V CDR1 and CDR2: MRHNA, SNTAGT.

The chain employs TRBV14 and TRBJ2-7; the D is unclear. The V gene's germline CDR1 is SGHDN and CDR2 FVKESK. The CDR3 runs 11 residues. The V end was cut by 1 base, the J end by 5 bases, with 3 bases between. CDR3 sequence: CASSQVNEQYF. As DNA, the CDR3 is TGTGCCAGCAGCCAAGTAAACGAGCAGTACTTC.

This clone was observed once. The rearrangement links TRBV29-1 to TRBJ1-1; a possible D gene is TRBD1 (5 bases). The CDR3 contains 13 residues. Between the trimmed V and J ends, which lost 3 bases and 0 bases, there was a span of 8 bases. CDR1 is SQVTM, CDR2 ANQGSEA, per germline. Here the CDR3 reads CSVETAMNTEAFF. The CDR3 DNA reads TGCAGCGTTGAGACAGCCATGAACACTGAAGCTTTCTTT.

The chain uses TRBV10-2 and TRBJ2-3, with unresolved D. The CDR3 covers 14 residues. Between the trimmed V and J ends, which lost 6 bases and 6 bases, there was a span of 16 bases. Germline V gene data show CDR1 as WSHSY and CDR2 as SAAADI. For the CDR3, the DNA is TGCGCCAGCAGCCTCCGGCCCCTGGTGGATACGCAGTATTTT. It yields the protein CASSLRPLVDTQYF.

This chain connects TRBV19 to TRBJ1-5, with a tentative D call TRBD1 (6 bases). CDR3 size: 16 residues. Germline V gene lookup returns CDR1 LNHDA and CDR2 SQIVND (reference sequence). Between the trimmed V and J ends, which lost 5 bases and 5 bases, there was a span of 19 bases. The CDR3 nucleotides are TGTGCCAGTAGTGGTGTCGGGGGGGCTTTGGATCAGCCCCAGCATTTT. Its protein product is CASSGVGGALDQPQHF.

The chain couples TRBV6-1 to TRBJ1-5; tentatively, D is TRBD1 (6 bases). The CDR3 spans 15 residues. The ends were cut back, 8 bases at V and 4 bases at J, with 18 bases in the middle. Germline lookup yields CDR1 MNHNS and CDR2 SASEGT. CDR3: CASLISGEWNQPQHF. For the CDR3, the DNA is TGTGCCAGCCTTATTTCAGGGGAATGGAATCAGCCCCAGCATTTT.

This chain connects TRBV18 to TRBJ2-7, with D possibly matching TRBD1 (5 bases). Germline lookup yields CDR1 KGHSH and CDR2 LQKENI. The CDR3 is 14 residues long. V gave up 4 bases and J gave up 2 bases, with 12 bases separating them. CDR3: CASSRDTGAYEQYF. CDR3 nucleotide sequence: TGTGCCAGCTCACGAGACACAGGCGCCTACGAGCAGTACTTC.

The gene calls are TRBV19 and TRBJ2-1; no reliable D call. Between the trimmed V and J ends, which lost 5 bases and 6 bases, there was a span of 14 bases. Per germline, CDR1 LNHDA and CDR2 SQIVND (reference sequence). CDR3 length: 14 residues. The CDR3 bases are TGTGCCAGTAGTCTAGGGTACGACTTCAATGAGCAGTTCTTC. Its translation is CASSLGYDFNEQFF.

The chain combines TRBV5-8 with TRBJ2-5; 7 bases fit TRBD1. The CDR3 is 14 amino acids. Germline V gene data show CDR1 as SGHTS and CDR2 as YDEGEE. V shed 3 bases and J 4 bases; nucleotides not matched to a gene: 6. In DNA form, the CDR3 reads TGTGCCAGCAGCTCTTACACAGGGGTAGAGACCCAGTACTTC. Residues: CASSSYTGVETQYF.

The DNA of the CDR3 is TGTGCCAGCAGCCGTTGGCAGAACACCGGGGAGCTGTTTTTT. Amino acids: CASSRWQNTGELFF. This chain uses TRBV27 with TRBJ2-2; D not resolved. The CDR3 totals 14 residues. Germline V lookup: CDR1 MNHEY, CDR2 SMNVEV (reference sequence). The V gene lost 6 bases and the J gene lost 1 base, with 9 bases spanning the gap.

The chain employs TRBV23-1 and TRBJ2-1, with 13 bases that match TRBD2. TRBV23-1 is marked as an open reading frame, function uncertain. With V trimmed by 8 bases and J by 4 bases, 26 bases remained unmatched. The CDR3 spans 22 residues. CDR3 DNA: TGCGCCAGCCTAAAGGGTGTTTTGGTAGGACAGACTAGCGGGAGGATATACAATGAGCAGTTCTTC. This gives the protein CASLKGVLVGQTSGRIYNEQFF.

J is TRBJ1-4 and V is TRBV29-1; a possible D gene is TRBD1 (6 bases). Trimming stripped 6 bases from V and 8 bases from J, with 19 bases between. Germline CDR1 reads SQVTM; CDR2 reads ANQGSEA. The CDR3 runs 14 residues. CDR3 sequence reads: CSVAKQGYTEKLFF. In nucleotides, the CDR3 is TGCAGCGTCGCAAAACAGGGTTACACCGAAAAACTGTTTTTT. The full variable domain, in which reference TRBV29-1 and TRBJ1-4 provide the parts outside the CDR3, is SAVISQKPSRDICQRGTSLTIQCQVDSQVTMMFWYRQQPGQSLTLIATANQGSEATYESGFVIDKFPISRPNLTFSTLTVSNMSPEDSSIYLCSVAKQGYTEKLFFGSGTQLSVL.

V and J are TRBV7-9 and TRBJ2-1, with TRBD1 matching over 9 bases. Germline V gives CDR1 SEHNR, CDR2 FQNEAQ (reference sequence). V shed 1 base, J shed 7 bases, and the junction held 11 bases outside the gene matches. The length of the CDR3 is 17 residues. CDR3 sequence: CASSLGTGVGRSNEQFF. Written as DNA, the CDR3 is TGTGCCAGCAGCTTAGGGACAGGGGTGGGTCGTTCGAATGAGCAGTTCTTC.